This T cell receptor (beta chain) emerged from a study of blood T cells in healthy people across ages. About the study: Per every two T cells, about one barcoded beta molecule was captured by template switching. Study-level results: Both higher diversity and more naive CD4+ cells marked long-lived donors when set against aged donors. Diversity of TCR beta correlated strongly with naive T cell percentage. The study lacked donor CMV status, which possibly confounded expanded clonotype changes.

As to this clonotype: Its antigen is unidentified.

The CDR3 is made up of 16 amino acids. The germline gives CDR1 DFQATT, CDR2 SNEGSKA (reference sequence). V lost 3 bases to trimming and J lost 4 bases; unmatched junction nucleotides: 14. PCR was performed a second time for about 6 to 12 cycles using a sample-barcoded 5' primer and a J-beta primer mix. Each CDR3 protein is one row after TCRdb ran MiXCR on the 5' RACE reads. This table holds roughly 1,300,000 distinct CDR3 sequences, 59% found once. The J gene is TRBJ1-2, the V gene TRBV20-1, with 7 bases fitting TRBD1. This TCR was sampled from a man between 18 and 35 years old in good health. The sample was blood. CDR3 protein: CSARPPGTDFIYGYTF. Here the CDR3 DNA reads TGCAGTGCTAGGCCCCCCGGGACAGACTTTATCTATGGCTACACCTTC.